A selection of T cell receptor beta chains follows, all from one sample in a study of identical twins. Each CDR3 protein is one row after TCRdb ran MiXCR on the 5' RACE reads. The repertoire consists of roughly 570,000 distinct CDR3 sequences, with around a tenth occurring once and the leading ten covering roughly 3%. These same data were also listed under a study on yellow fever vaccine responses in identical twins.

Sequenced: PBMCs. The source of these receptors is a woman younger than 35 in good health. CDR3s include the opening cysteine and the closing phenylalanine or tryptophan. The D gene is left open where the match is weak. A clone size is listed for some rows: how often the clone was seen (once, few, many), or a class if it is expanded.

v_call	clone_size	d_call	cdr3_length	j_call	cdr3_nt	cdr3_aa
TRBV6-5	few	NA	16	TRBJ1-2	TGTGCCAGCAGTTACACGGAAACACAGGGACGTAATGGCTACACCTTC	CASSYTETQGRNGYTF
TRBV5-1	few	TRBD2	14	TRBJ2-1	TGCGCCAGCAGCCGCCTTAGCGGGGTCGATGAGCAGTTCTTC	CASSRLSGVDEQFF
TRBV28	few	TRBD2	14	TRBJ2-1	TGTGCCAGCAGACATCCGGGACTAGTTCTTGAGCAGTTCTTC	CASRHPGLVLEQFF
TRBV30	few	NA	13	TRBJ2-7	TGTGCCTGGTTCAATGGAGACAGATACGAGCAGTACTTC	CAWFNGDRYEQYF
TRBV9	few	NA	15	TRBJ2-1	TGTGCCAGCAGCGTTAGGGGTGGCTCCTACAATGAGCAGTTCTTC	CASSVRGGSYNEQFF
TRBV12-5	few	NA	14	TRBJ2-5	TGTGCTAGTGGCCCGGGGGGCTTAGCAGAGACCCAGTACTTC	CASGPGGLAETQYF
TRBV6-2/TRBV6-3	many	NA	13	TRBJ2-5	TGTGCCAGCAGCCCAAGCGAATTCAAGACCCAGTACTTC	CASSPSEFKTQYF
TRBV28	NA	NA	14	TRBJ2-2	TGTGCCAGCAGCCCCCCCGAGGCCACCGGGGAGCTGTTTTTT	CASSPPEATGELFF
TRBV4-3	NA	TRBD2	16	TRBJ2-3	TGCGCCAGCAGCCAACTTGGGCTAGCGGGAGGGGTAGGGCAGTATTTT	CASSQLGLAGGVGQYF
TRBV9	few	TRBD2	16	TRBJ2-2	TGTGCCAGCAGCGTAGTTGGGACTAGCTTCACCGGGGAGCTGTTTTTT	CASSVVGTSFTGELFF
TRBV29-1	few	NA	13	TRBJ2-7	TGCAGCGTTGAAGCTCAGGGTCACGACGAGCAGTACTTC	CSVEAQGHDEQYF
TRBV5-1	NA	TRBD2	15	TRBJ2-1	TGCGCCAGCAGCTTAATAGCGGGAGGGCCTGGAGAGCAGTTCTTC	CASSLIAGGPGEQFF
TRBV6-2/TRBV6-3	NA	NA	13	TRBJ2-7	TGTGCCAGCAAGCTCAGCGTTGACTACGAGCAGTACTTC	CASKLSVDYEQYF
TRBV20-1	NA	TRBD1	15	TRBJ2-7	TGCAGTGCTAGAGATCTTACAGGGGGCTTCTACGAGCAGTACTTC	CSARDLTGGFYEQYF
TRBV10-3	many	TRBD1	13	TRBJ1-2	TGTGCCATCAGTATGGACAGGAACTATGGCTACACCTTC	CAISMDRNYGYTF
TRBV29-1	NA	TRBD1	14	TRBJ2-6	TGCAGCGTACAGGGGGCGGTAGGGGCCAACGTCCTGACTTTC	CSVQGAVGANVLTF
TRBV27	NA	NA	15	TRBJ2-6	TGTGCCAGCAGTTCCCCACCCTCTGGGGCCAACGTCCTGACTTTC	CASSSPPSGANVLTF
TRBV25-1	few	TRBD1	15	TRBJ2-5	TGTGCCAGCAGTGGACGGACAGGGAACGGAGAGACCCAGTACTTC	CASSGRTGNGETQYF
TRBV12-3/TRBV12-4	NA	NA	15	TRBJ2-1	TGTGCCAGCAGTCCCTCGAGCGTGTCCTACAATGAGCAGTTCTTC	CASSPSSVSYNEQFF
TRBV2	many	NA	15	TRBJ2-6	TGTGCCAGCAGCCTTCAGAGCTCTGGGGCCAACGTCCTGACTTTC	CASSLQSSGANVLTF
TRBV11-3	few	TRBD1	21	TRBJ2-6	TGTGCCAGCAGCTCCCGAACGAAATTGACAGGGACGGCGGCTGGGGCCAACGTCCTGACTTTC	CASSSRTKLTGTAAGANVLTF